This passage covers 7 T cell receptor beta chains from one sample sequenced in a study of cytomegalovirus exposure and HLA in healthy donors (dated by TCRdb to the late 2010s). The library relied on the immunoSEQ multiplex PCR assay. For the multiplex PCR, a mixture combining 60 forward primers for TCR Vbeta segments and 13 reverse primers for TCR Jbeta segments was used. TCRdb stores this immuneACCESS table with in-frame sequences only. Part of the clones is absent; in the studies checked, under half of the shortfall reflects unresolved V genes, and no reason is known for the rest. The sample table holds about 67,000 clones, of which more than 80% were seen once. The top ten constitute roughly 12% of the sample. Sample: PBMCs. All receptors derive from a woman aged 25 to 39 in good health and CMV-seropositive.

This rearrangement joins TRBV11-1 to TRBJ2-7; 8 bases map to TRBD2. The CDR3 runs 15 residues. V trimming: 4 bases; J trimming: 2 bases; junction bases outside the gene matches: 7. Germline CDR1 reads SGHAT; CDR2 reads FQDESV (reference sequence). CDR3: CASSSIGLATYEQYF. The DNA for the CDR3 is TGTGCCAGCAGCTCAATAGGACTAGCAACCTACGAGCAGTACTTC.

This clone was counted only a few times. The V and J genes are TRBV9 and TRBJ2-2, with D possibly matching TRBD2 (6 bases). Germline V gene data show CDR1 as SGDLS and CDR2 as YYNGEE. Trimming cost V 4 bases and J 4 bases, with 14 bases left between them. The CDR3 runs 15 residues. The CDR3 sequence is CASSPDLGGTGELFF. The CDR3 DNA follows: TGTGCCAGCAGCCCAGACTTGGGGGGCACCGGGGAGCTGTTTTTT.

V and J are TRBV29-1 and TRBJ2-7, with 10 bases aligning to TRBD1. CDR1 and CDR2 from the germline V gene are SQVTM and ANQGSEA. Trimming cost V 6 bases and J 3 bases; bases outside gene matches: 5. The CDR3 totals 13 residues. CDR3 nucleotides: TGCAGCGTAACCCGGGACAGGGGCTACGAGCAGTACTTC. Protein sequence: CSVTRDRGYEQYF.

This CDR3 reads CASSHLQGPNYGYTF. The CDR3 DNA reads TGTGCCAGCAGCCATCTACAGGGCCCCAACTATGGCTACACCTTC. The gene calls are TRBV7-9 and TRBJ1-2; possibly TRBD1 for D (6 bases). The CDR3 consists of 15 residues. V was shortened by 5 bases and J by 2 bases, with 15 bases between the two germline ends. Germline V lookup: CDR1 SEHNR, CDR2 FQNEAQ (reference sequence).

The chain carries TRBV7-2 and TRBJ2-5; D gene ambiguous. The V gene lost 1 base and the J gene lost 5 bases, with 14 bases spanning the gap. CDR1 and CDR2 (germline): SGHTA, FQGNSA. The CDR3 length is 15 residues. The CDR3 DNA is TGTGCCAGCAGCTTAGATCTGAGGAGTCTGGAGACCCAGTACTTC. As protein: CASSLDLRSLETQYF.

The chain recombines TRBV27 with TRBJ2-6; D possibly corresponds to TRBD2 (5 bases). Trimming removed 5 bases from V and 0 bases from J, with 8 bases in between. In germline, CDR1 is MNHEY, CDR2 SMNVEV (reference sequence). This CDR3 region has 15 residues. The CDR3 nucleotides are TGTGCCAGCAGTGCCCGGGGCTCTGGGGCCAACGTCCTGACTTTC. Its translation is CASSARGSGANVLTF.

The chain joins TRBV1 to TRBJ2-5; TRBD2 is the table's D call and was not checked against the DNA. TRBV1 is a pseudogene segment. The CDR3 sequence is 15 residues long. The CDR3 nucleotides read TGCACCAGCAGCCACCCCGGGGTAAAACAAGAGACCCAGTACTTC. Its protein is CTSSHPGVKQETQYF.